Following are 30 T cell receptor beta chains from one sample sequenced in a study of blood T cell repertoires in COVID-19. Repertoires were generated with immunoSEQ multiplex PCR, while TCRdb's copy carries only in-frame clones and drops some. This table holds 170,000 or so clones, about 86% found once. Sequencing was carried out using peripheral blood. Receptors were obtained from a man aged 45 to 65 with active or convalescent COVID-19.

This clone has a handful of counts. The sample holds other DNA sequences that translate to the same CDR3. The gene calls are TRBV12-3 or TRBV12-4 and TRBJ2-3; D is unclear. Trimming left V 3 bases short and J 5 bases short, with 6 bases between. The CDR3 runs to 12 residues. Here the CDR3 DNA reads TGTGCCAGCAGTTTGACTGGAGATACGCAGTATTTT. Its translation: CASSLTGDTQYF.

J is TRBJ2-7 and V is TRBV4-2, with 11 bases identical to TRBD1. CDR3 size: 16 residues. J gave up 3 bases and V 3 bases, and 7 bases lay outside the gene matches. CDR1 is LGHNA and CDR2 is YNFKEQ in the germline V gene. CDR3 nucleotides: TGTGCCAGCAGCCATGCTTCCGGGACAGGGGGCTACGAGCAGTACTTC. Protein: CASSHASGTGGYEQYF.

The rearrangement joins TRBV4-1 to TRBJ2-7; 9 positions match TRBD1. Germline V gene lookup returns CDR1 MGHRA and CDR2 YSYEKL. CDR3 length: 15 residues. V lost 4 bases to trimming and J lost 6 bases; unmatched junction nucleotides: 10. Written as DNA, the CDR3 is TGCGCCAGCAGCCCCACGGGACAGGGTGAGCCCGAGCAGTACTTC. It encodes CASSPTGQGEPEQYF.

This chain connects TRBV11-2 to TRBJ2-3, with 11 bases aligning to TRBD2. Per germline, CDR1 SGHAT and CDR2 FQNNGV. The CDR3 consists of 15 residues. Trimming cost V 1 base and J 4 bases; bases outside gene matches: 1. As DNA, the CDR3 is TGTGCCAGCAGCTTAGGGACTAGCGGGTCAGATACGCAGTATTTT. It translates to CASSLGTSGSDTQYF.

This chain connects TRBV14 to TRBJ2-2; no clear D. Germline V gene sequence: CDR1 SGHDN, CDR2 FVKESK. The V end was cut by 1 base, the J end by 11 bases, with 20 bases between. CDR3 length: 16 amino acids. The CDR3 bases are TGTGCCAGCAGCCAAGCCACGCTGAAGCCTCGGGTAGAGCTGTTTTTT. Translation: CASSQATLKPRVELFF.

J is TRBJ2-5 and V is TRBV4-2; 8 nucleotides agree with TRBD2. Trimming removed 1 base from V and 0 bases from J; junction bases left unmatched: 4. Per the germline V gene, CDR1 is LGHNA and CDR2 is YNFKEQ. CDR3 length: 16 residues. CDR3 sequence (DNA): TGTGCCAGCAGCCAAGGTACTAGCGGCAACCAAGAGACCCAGTACTTC. This gives the protein CASSQGTSGNQETQYF.

The CDR3 loop reads CASSTGVNQPQHF. CDR3 DNA: TGTGCCAGCAGTACAGGGGTCAATCAGCCCCAGCATTTT. This chain links TRBV6-2 or TRBV6-3 with TRBJ1-5; 7 bases are a match to TRBD1. J gave up 3 bases and V 5 bases, and 1 base lay outside the gene matches. This CDR3 region has 13 residues. In germline, CDR1 is MNHEY, CDR2 SVGEGT.

The chain has TRBV3-1 (or the pseudogene TRBV3-2) and TRBJ2-3, with D maybe TRBD1 (5 bases). The CDR3 consists of 14 residues. CDR1 and CDR2 (germline): LGHDT, YNNKEL (reference sequence). V was shortened by 0 bases and J by 6 bases, with 10 bases between the two germline ends. CDR3: CASSQEVPGDTQYF. DNA of the CDR3: TGTGCCAGCAGCCAAGAAGTGCCAGGGGATACGCAGTATTTT.

The chain employs TRBV20-1 and TRBJ1-1; D gene uncertain. From germline, CDR1 is DFQATT and CDR2 SNEGSKA (reference sequence). V was pared by 0 bases and J by 6 bases, with 5 bases between. The CDR3 extends over 11 amino acids. As DNA, the CDR3 is TGCAGTGCTAGAGACACAGCTGAAGCTTTCTTT. This codes for CSARDTAEAFF.

The chain combines TRBV28 with TRBJ1-2; no definite D call. Germline V gene sequence: CDR1 MDHEN, CDR2 SYDVKM. The germline V and J ends were trimmed by 7 bases and 2 bases, with 11 bases remaining between them. The CDR3 consists of 13 residues. CDR3 protein: CASNVSPNYGYTF. The CDR3 nucleotides are TGTGCCAGCAACGTCAGTCCCAACTATGGCTACACCTTC.

This clone is a singleton in its sample. The rearrangement links TRBV24-1 to TRBJ1-2, with D maybe TRBD1 (6 bases). Germline V gene lookup returns CDR1 KGHDR and CDR2 SFDVKD. V shed 4 bases and J shed 0 bases, with 23 bases lying between them. The CDR3 is made up of 19 amino acids. CDR3 region: CATSDHQTGTRLSNYGYTF. The CDR3 region has the DNA TGTGCCACCAGTGACCACCAAACCGGGACAAGGCTTTCTAACTATGGCTACACCTTC.

This clone was picked up one time. In DNA, the CDR3 is TGTGCCAGCAGTGATAGGGGTGTTAATTCACCCCTCCACTTT. It encodes CASSDRGVNSPLHF. The chain recombines TRBV6-4 with TRBJ1-6, with a weak D call TRBD1 (5 bases). Germline V gives CDR1 MRHNA, CDR2 SNTAGT. The CDR3 has 14 amino acids. The V gene lost 3 bases and the J gene lost 6 bases, with 9 bases spanning the gap.

The chain combines TRBV11-3 with TRBJ2-7, with 9 bases aligning to TRBD1. The CDR3 is 15 amino acids. Losses at the gene ends were 0 bases for V and 3 bases for J; bases not matched to a gene: 3. The germline V gene encodes CDR1 SGHNT and CDR2 YENEEA. The CDR3 region is CASSLDTDRGYEQYF. The DNA for the CDR3 is TGTGCCAGCAGCTTAGATACGGACAGGGGCTACGAGCAGTACTTC. The entire variable domain, with the rest obtained from reference TRBV11-3 and TRBJ2-7, is as follows: EAGVVQSPRYKIIEKKQPVAFWCNPISGHNTLYWYLQNLGQGPELLIRYENEEAVDDSQLPKDRFSAERLKGVDSTLKIQPAELGDSAVYLCASSLDTDRGYEQYFGPGTRLTVT.

The V gene is TRBV5-1, the J gene TRBJ2-7; TRBD2 is a possible D gene (6 bases). The V gene lost 2 bases and the J gene lost 5 bases, with 11 bases spanning the gap. Germline V gene data show CDR1 as SGHRS and CDR2 as YFSETQ. The CDR3 consists of 13 residues. CDR3 region: CASSFGGFDEQYF. DNA of the CDR3: TGCGCCAGCAGCTTTGGAGGGTTTGACGAGCAGTACTTC.

The chain carries TRBV7-2 and TRBJ1-2; 8 bases are shared with TRBD1. Germline assignment: CDR1 SGHTA and CDR2 FQGNSA. The J segment lost 7 bases and the V segment lost 5 bases, leaving 9 bases of the junction unmatched. The CDR3 runs to 14 residues. In DNA, the CDR3 is TGTGCCAGCAGCCCGAATCAGGGGGCGCGTGGCTACACCTTC. Protein: CASSPNQGARGYTF.

V usage is TRBV18 and J usage is TRBJ1-5; no clear D gene. CDR1 is KGHSH and CDR2 is LQKENI in the germline V gene. The CDR3 loop spans 15 amino acids. With 3 bases removed from V and 0 bases from J, the gap between germline ends came to 9 bases. The CDR3 spells CASSPGGSSNQPQHF. As DNA, the CDR3 is TGTGCCAGCTCACCCGGAGGGAGTAGCAATCAGCCCCAGCATTTT.

The CDR3 loop is CASTPQILAGGNEQFF. CDR3 DNA sequence: TGTGCCAGCACCCCCCAGATACTAGCGGGGGGGAATGAGCAGTTCTTC. The V call is TRBV5-4, the J call TRBJ2-1, with 13 bases lining up with TRBD2. Germline-derived CDR1 and CDR2 are SGHNT and YYREEE (reference sequence). The CDR3 consists of 16 residues. J gave up 7 bases and V 6 bases, and 10 bases lay outside the gene matches. The full variable domain, in which reference TRBV5-4 and TRBJ2-1 provide the parts outside the CDR3, is ETGVTQSPTHLIKTRGQQVTLRCSSQSGHNTVSWYQQALGQGPQFIFQYYREEENGRGNFPPRFSGLQFPNYSSELNVNALELDDSALYLCASTPQILAGGNEQFFGPGTRLTVL.

The chain couples TRBV5-4 to TRBJ2-7; 7 positions agree with TRBD1. J was trimmed by 2 bases and V by 0 bases; bases with no gene match: 8. The germline CDR1 and CDR2 sequences are SGHNT and YYREEE (reference sequence). The CDR3 covers 16 residues. The CDR3 here is CASSLASSTGAYEQYF. CDR3 DNA sequence: TGTGCCAGCAGCTTGGCCTCATCAACAGGGGCCTACGAGCAGTACTTC. Full variable domain (remainder filled in from reference TRBV5-4 and TRBJ2-7): ETGVTQSPTHLIKTRGQQVTLRCSSQSGHNTVSWYQQALGQGPQFIFQYYREEENGRGNFPPRFSGLQFPNYSSELNVNALELDDSALYLCASSLASSTGAYEQYFGPGTRLTVT.

This chain uses TRBV24-1 with TRBJ2-1; the match to TRBD2 covers 10 bases. The CDR3 has 18 amino acids. With V trimmed by 1 base and J by 2 bases, 7 bases remained unmatched. Germline assignment: CDR1 KGHDR and CDR2 SFDVKD. The CDR3 DNA reads TGTGCCACCAGTGATTTCAGGACTAGCGGAGAACCCTACAATGAGCAGTTCTTC. Its translation: CATSDFRTSGEPYNEQFF.

This chain joins TRBV5-1 and TRBJ2-5; TRBD1 matches at 8 bases. The germline CDR1 and CDR2 sequences are SGHRS and YFSETQ. This CDR3 comprises 14 residues. V lost 2 bases to trimming and J lost 5 bases; unmatched junction nucleotides: 5. CDR3 DNA: TGCGCCAGCAGCTTAGACAGGGGATACGAGACCCAGTACTTC. Its protein product is CASSLDRGYETQYF.

This clone was seen just once. The chain is built from TRBV14 and TRBJ2-3, with D possibly TRBD1 on 6 matching bases. The CDR3 runs 13 residues. Trimming left V 3 bases short and J 7 bases short, with 11 bases between. The germline CDR1 and CDR2 sequences are SGHDN and FVKESK. The CDR3 here is CASSHTGTHTQYF. Here the CDR3 DNA reads TGTGCCAGCAGCCACACAGGGACGCATACGCAGTATTTT.

This rearrangement joins TRBV14 to TRBJ2-7; TRBD2 aligns across 7 bases. The germline gives CDR1 SGHDN, CDR2 FVKESK. The CDR3 is 15 residues long. Trimming took 2 bases from V and 6 from J; bases not matched to a gene: 10. The CDR3 spells CASSQPGGSTVEQYF. The CDR3, as DNA: TGTGCCAGCAGCCAACCGGGAGGATCGACCGTCGAGCAGTACTTC.

V and J are TRBV5-1 and TRBJ1-1; weak D call: TRBD1 (6 bases). The CDR3 extends over 15 amino acids. V was shortened by 4 bases and J by 3 bases, with 16 bases between the two germline ends. Germline V gene lookup returns CDR1 SGHRS and CDR2 YFSETQ. The CDR3 bases are TGCGCCAGCAGCCCTAACAACAGGGTCGACACTGAAGCTTTCTTT. As protein: CASSPNNRVDTEAFF.

The sample holds one count of this clone. The V call is TRBV21-1, the J call TRBJ2-7; TRBD1 was called by the table and not checked on the DNA. TRBV21-1 is noted as a pseudogene. The CDR3 totals 16 residues. This CDR3 is CASSTLGQGTSYEQYF. The DNA for the CDR3 is TGTGCCAGCAGCACCCTAGGCCAGGGGACCTCCTACGAGCAGTACTTC.

DNA for the CDR3: TGCGCCAGCAGTGAGCCCCCCGCCTGCGGGGCTAGCGGGGGAGGGGGCTTCACAGATACGCAGTATTTT. Its translation is CASSEPPACGASGGGGFTDTQYF. V is TRBV10-1 and J is TRBJ2-3; 10 nucleotides agree with TRBD2. With V trimmed by 2 bases and J by 2 bases, 25 bases remained unmatched. The CDR3 loop spans 23 amino acids. Germline V CDR1 and CDR2: WNHNN, SYGVQD (reference sequence).

There are a few counts of this clone. This chain links TRBV11-2 with TRBJ2-3; 12 bases fit TRBD2. V was clipped by 4 bases and J by 4 bases; unmatched bases: 6. This CDR3 region has 16 residues. CDR1 is SGHAT and CDR2 is FQNNGV in the germline V gene. CDR3 loop: CASSSSSGRVSDTQYF. The CDR3 nucleotides are TGTGCCAGCAGCTCTTCTAGCGGGAGGGTCTCAGATACGCAGTATTTT.

This sequence joins TRBV10-3 and TRBJ2-7; the match to TRBD2 covers 8 bases. Trimming removed 0 bases from V and 1 base from J; junction bases left unmatched: 2. The CDR3 contains 15 residues. Per the germline V gene, CDR1 is ENHRY and CDR2 is SYGVKD. The CDR3 here is CAISESSGISYEQYF. The CDR3 DNA follows: TGTGCCATCAGTGAGTCTAGCGGGATTTCCTACGAGCAGTACTTC.

The chain carries TRBV6-5 and TRBJ1-1; D perhaps matches TRBD1 (5 bases). Germline CDR1 reads MNHEY; CDR2 reads SVGAGI. The V end lost 7 bases, the J end lost 1 base, and 10 bases lay between the germline ends. This CDR3 region has 13 residues. For the CDR3, the DNA is TGTGCCAGCAAACAAACAGGGAACACTGAAGCTTTCTTT. Protein product: CASKQTGNTEAFF.

This clone was observed a few times. The chain recombines TRBV7-3 with TRBJ2-1; possible D gene TRBD1, 6 bases. This CDR3 region has 12 residues. Per the germline V gene, CDR1 is SGHTA and CDR2 is FQGTGA. Trimming stripped 5 bases from V and 9 bases from J, with 11 bases between. The CDR3 is CASSPQGIEQFF. CDR3 nucleotide sequence: TGTGCCAGCAGCCCACAGGGAATTGAGCAGTTCTTC.

The V gene is TRBV5-1, the J gene TRBJ1-1, with D perhaps TRBD1 (6 bases). The CDR3 is 14 amino acids. Trimming left V 4 bases short and J 5 bases short, with 15 bases between. Germline V gene data show CDR1 as SGHRS and CDR2 as YFSETQ. CDR3 sequence: CASSLDSPGTEAFF. In nucleotides, the CDR3 is TGCGCCAGCAGCCTGGACAGCCCGGGGACTGAAGCTTTCTTT.